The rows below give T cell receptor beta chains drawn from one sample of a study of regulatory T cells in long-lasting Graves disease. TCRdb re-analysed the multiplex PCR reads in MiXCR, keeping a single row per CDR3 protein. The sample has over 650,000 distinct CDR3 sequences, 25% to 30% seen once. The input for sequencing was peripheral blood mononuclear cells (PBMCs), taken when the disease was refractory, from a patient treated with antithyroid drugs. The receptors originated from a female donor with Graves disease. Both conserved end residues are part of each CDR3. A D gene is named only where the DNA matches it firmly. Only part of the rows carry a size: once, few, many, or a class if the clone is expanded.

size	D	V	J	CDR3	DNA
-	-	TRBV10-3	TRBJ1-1	CAIAGSTEAFF	TGTGCCATCGCAGGGAGCACTGAAGCTTTCTTT
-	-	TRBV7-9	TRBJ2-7	CASSPGGTVYEQYF	TGTGCCAGCAGTCCAGGGGGGACAGTCTACGAGCAGTACTTC
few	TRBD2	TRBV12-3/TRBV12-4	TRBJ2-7	CASSPPSGASYEQYF	TGTGCCAGCAGTCCTCCTAGCGGGGCCTCCTACGAGCAGTACTTC
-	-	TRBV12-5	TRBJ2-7	CASGFWQAEQYF	TGTGCTAGTGGTTTTTGGCAGGCCGAGCAGTACTTC
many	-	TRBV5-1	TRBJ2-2	CASSLVAGQNTGELFF	TGCGCCAGCAGCTTGGTTGCGGGGCAGAACACCGGGGAGCTGTTTTTT
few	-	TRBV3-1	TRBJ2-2	CASSQDVTGELFF	TGTGCCAGCAGCCAAGATGTCACCGGGGAGCTGTTTTTT
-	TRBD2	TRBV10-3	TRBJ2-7	CAISDPRAGGREQYF	TGTGCCATCAGTGACCCCAGGGCGGGAGGGCGCGAGCAGTACTTC
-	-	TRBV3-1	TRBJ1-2	CASSQDSLSGYTF	TGTGCCAGCAGCCAAGACTCCCTCTCTGGCTACACCTTC
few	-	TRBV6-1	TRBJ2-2	CASSQGGGTGELFF	TGTGCCAGCAGCCAAGGGGGTGGAACCGGGGAGCTGTTTTTT
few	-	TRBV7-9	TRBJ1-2	CAGSPAAGTGYGYTF	TGTGCCGGCTCCCCTGCGGCAGGGACTGGGTATGGCTACACCTTC
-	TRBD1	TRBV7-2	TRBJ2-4	CASSQPPGQGENIQYF	TGTGCCAGCAGCCAACCTCCGGGACAGGGCGAGAACATTCAGTACTTC
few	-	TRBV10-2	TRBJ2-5	CASSDNRGEETQYF	TGCGCCAGCAGTGATAATAGGGGGGAAGAGACCCAGTACTTC
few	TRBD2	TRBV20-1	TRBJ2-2	CSAGRASGTGELFF	TGCAGTGCTGGTCGGGCTAGCGGAACCGGGGAGCTGTTTTTT
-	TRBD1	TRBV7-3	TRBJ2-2	CAGSSTGQGNTGELFF	TGTGCCGGCAGCTCGACGGGACAGGGTAACACCGGGGAGCTGTTTTTT
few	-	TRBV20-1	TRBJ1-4	CSARFPGSRREKLFF	TGCAGTGCTAGATTTCCGGGAAGTCGGCGTGAAAAACTGTTTTTT
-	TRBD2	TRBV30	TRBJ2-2	CAWSGGRGVARELFF	TGTGCCTGGAGCGGCGGGAGGGGAGTGGCAAGGGAGCTGTTTTTT
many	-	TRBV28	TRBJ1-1	CASSLRQTTEAFF	TGTGCCAGCAGTTTACGACAAACCACTGAAGCTTTCTTT
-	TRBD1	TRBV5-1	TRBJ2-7	CASSFGQESYEQYF	TGCGCCAGCAGCTTTGGACAGGAGAGCTACGAGCAGTACTTC
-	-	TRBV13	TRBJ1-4	CASSLPRGEATNEKLFF	TGTGCCAGCAGCTTACCGAGAGGGGAAGCAACTAATGAAAAACTGTTTTTT
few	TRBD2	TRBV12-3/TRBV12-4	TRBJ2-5	CASRTGLAGLETQYF	TGTGCCAGCAGGACCGGACTAGCGGGTCTAGAGACCCAGTACTTC
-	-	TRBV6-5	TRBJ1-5	CASSYSRQSNQPQHF	TGTGCCAGCAGTTACTCGAGACAAAGCAATCAGCCCCAGCATTTT
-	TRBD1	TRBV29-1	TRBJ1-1	CSVTRDRGGNTEAFF	TGCAGCGTCACCCGGGACAGGGGAGGGAACACTGAAGCTTTCTTT
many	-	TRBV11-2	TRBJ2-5	CASSSLQGDGETQYF	TGTGCCAGCAGCTCACTACAGGGAGATGGAGAGACCCAGTACTTC
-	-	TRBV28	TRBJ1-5	CASQVGFGNQSQHF	TGTGCCAGTCAAGTGGGGTTTGGTAATCAGTCCCAGCATTTT
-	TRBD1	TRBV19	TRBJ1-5	CASSIPTRTGRFNNQPQHF	TGTGCCAGTAGTATACCCACTAGGACAGGGAGGTTCAACAATCAGCCCCAGCATTTT
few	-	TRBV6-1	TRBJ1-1	CASSEYEGMNTEAFF	TGTGCCAGCAGTGAGTATGAAGGAATGAACACTGAAGCTTTCTTT
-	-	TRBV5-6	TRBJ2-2	CASSWGTTRTGELFF	TGTGCCAGCAGCTGGGGTACCACCCGAACCGGGGAGCTGTTTTTT
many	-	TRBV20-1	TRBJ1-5	CSARLEDQPQHF	TGCAGTGCTAGGCTGGAGGATCAGCCCCAGCATTTT
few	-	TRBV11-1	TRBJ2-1	CASSVTTWGYNEQFF	TGTGCCAGCAGCGTAACGACGTGGGGGTACAATGAGCAGTTCTTC
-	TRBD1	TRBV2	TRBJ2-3	CASKDRGVTDTQYF	TGTGCCAGCAAGGACAGGGGTGTCACAGATACGCAGTATTTT
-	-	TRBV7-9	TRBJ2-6	CASSLARDSGANVLTF	TGTGCCAGCAGCTTAGCAAGGGACTCTGGGGCCAACGTCCTGACTTTC
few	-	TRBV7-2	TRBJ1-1	CASSSFGLYEILNTEAFF	TGTGCCAGCAGCTCCTTCGGCTTATACGAGATCCTTAACACTGAAGCTTTCTTT
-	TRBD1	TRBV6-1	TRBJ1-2	CASTRSGQGARGYTF	TGTGCCAGCACCCGAAGTGGACAGGGGGCTAGGGGCTACACCTTC
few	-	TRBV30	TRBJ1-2	CAWTPGNYGYTF	TGTGCCTGGACACCCGGCAACTATGGCTACACCTTC
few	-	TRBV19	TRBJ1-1	CASMRGLMNTEAFF	TGTGCCAGTATGCGGGGACTCATGAACACTGAAGCTTTCTTT
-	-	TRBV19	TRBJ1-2	CASNPGENYGYTF	TGTGCCAGTAACCCCGGGGAAAACTATGGCTACACCTTC
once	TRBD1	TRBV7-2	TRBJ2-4	CASSRTGGSSNIQYF	TGTGCCAGCAGCAGGACAGGGGGTTCGAGCAACATTCAGTACTTC
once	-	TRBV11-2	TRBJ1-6	CASTPISGGARSENSPLHF	TGTGCCAGCACCCCGATCAGTGGGGGGGCCCGCTCTGAAAATTCACCCCTCCACTTT
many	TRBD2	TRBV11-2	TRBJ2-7	CATAGLARSYEQYF	TGTGCCACAGCGGGGCTAGCGCGGTCCTACGAGCAGTACTTC
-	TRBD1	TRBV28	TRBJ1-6	CASSSTGGHDSPLHF	TGTGCCAGCAGTTCGACAGGGGGCCATGATTCACCCCTCCACTTT
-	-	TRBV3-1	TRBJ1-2	CASSQGGPNYGYTF	TGTGCCAGCAGCCAGGGTGGACCTAACTATGGCTACACCTTC
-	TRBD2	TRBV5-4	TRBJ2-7	CASSLVAGMAYEQYF	TGTGCCAGCAGCTTGGTAGCGGGAATGGCCTACGAGCAGTACTTC
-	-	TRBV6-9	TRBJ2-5	CASSYRGSYSDETQYF	TGTGCCAGCAGTTACCGAGGCAGTTATAGCGACGAGACCCAGTACTTC
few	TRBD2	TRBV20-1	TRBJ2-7	CSARLAGSSYEQYF	TGCAGTGCCCGACTAGCGGGGAGCTCCTACGAGCAGTACTTC
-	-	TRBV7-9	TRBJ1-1	CASSLERRISTEAFF	TGTGCCAGCAGCTTAGAAAGGCGTATATCTACTGAAGCTTTCTTT
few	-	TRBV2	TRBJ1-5	CASSGAVTQHF	TGTGCCAGCAGTGGAGCGGTGACCCAGCATTTT
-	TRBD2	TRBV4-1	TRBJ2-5	CASSQEMGGSPSAFQETQYF	TGCGCCAGCAGCCAAGAGATGGGGGGGAGCCCCTCTGCTTTCCAAGAGACCCAGTACTTC
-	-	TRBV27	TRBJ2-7	CASSSRSSYEQYF	TGTGCCAGCAGTTCCCGTAGCTCCTACGAGCAGTACTTC
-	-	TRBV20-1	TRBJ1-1	CSSPQGNTEAFF	TGCAGCAGCCCCCAGGGGAACACTGAAGCTTTCTTT
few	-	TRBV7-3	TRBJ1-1	CASSPGTSLAAFF	TGTGCCAGCAGCCCCGGGACATCCCTCGCAGCTTTCTTT
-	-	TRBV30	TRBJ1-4	CAWSGGFGTGNEKLFF	TGTGCCTGGAGTGGGGGTTTCGGGACGGGTAATGAAAAACTGTTTTTT
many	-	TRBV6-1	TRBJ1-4	CASSHREVVGEKLFF	TGTGCCAGCAGTCACCGGGAGGTGGTTGGTGAAAAACTGTTTTTT
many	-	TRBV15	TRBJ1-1	CATSSLAGYEAFF	TGTGCCACCAGCAGTCTCGCTGGGTATGAAGCTTTCTTT
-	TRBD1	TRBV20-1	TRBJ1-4	CSARVDREGRRLFF	TGCAGTGCTAGAGTAGACAGGGAGGGGAGGCGACTGTTTTTT
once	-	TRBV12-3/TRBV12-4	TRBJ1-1	CASRPPTGAKAFF	TGTGCCAGCAGACCCCCGACGGGGGCTAAAGCTTTCTTT